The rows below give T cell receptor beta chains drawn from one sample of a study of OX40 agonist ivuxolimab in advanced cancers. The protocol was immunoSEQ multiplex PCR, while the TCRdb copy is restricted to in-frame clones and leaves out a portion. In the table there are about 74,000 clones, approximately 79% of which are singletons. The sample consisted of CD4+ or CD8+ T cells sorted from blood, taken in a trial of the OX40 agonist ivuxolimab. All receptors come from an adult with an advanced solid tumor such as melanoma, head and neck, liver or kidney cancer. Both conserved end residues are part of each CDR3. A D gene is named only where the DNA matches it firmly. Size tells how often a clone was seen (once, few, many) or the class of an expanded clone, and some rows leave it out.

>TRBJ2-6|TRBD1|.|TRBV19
TGTGCCAGTAGTCCCACAGGGGGTTACTCTGGGGCCAACGTCCTGACTTTC
CASSPTGGYSGANVLTF
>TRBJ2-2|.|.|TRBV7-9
TGTGCCAGCAGCTTAGCGGGTAGCGGTAACACCGGGGAGCTGTTTTTT
CASSLAGSGNTGELFF
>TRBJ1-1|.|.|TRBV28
TGTGCCAGTCTCCAGGGTCAGATGAACACTGAAGCTTTCTTT
CASLQGQMNTEAFF
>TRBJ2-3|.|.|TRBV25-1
TGTGCCAGCAGTGATTCGACGGGGGGCCGCACAGATACGCAGTATTTT
CASSDSTGGRTDTQYF
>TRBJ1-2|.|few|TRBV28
TGTGCCAGCAGTCCCACCGAAGAATATGGCTACACCTTC
CASSPTEEYGYTF
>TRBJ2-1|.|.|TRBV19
TGTGCCAGTAGTATGGGGGTAAGAGCTGGCGACAATGAGCAGTTCTTC
CASSMGVRAGDNEQFF
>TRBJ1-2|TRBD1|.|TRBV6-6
TGTGCCAGCAACCACAGGGGTGAGAATGGCTACACCTTC
CASNHRGENGYTF
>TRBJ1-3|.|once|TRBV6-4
TGTGCCAGCAGTGAAGGGTTTGGGAGTGGAAACACCATATATTTT
CASSEGFGSGNTIYF
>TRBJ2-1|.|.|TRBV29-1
TGCAGCGTTAGGATCGGCAATGAGCAGTTCTTC
CSVRIGNEQFF
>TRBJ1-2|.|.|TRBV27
TGTGCCAGCAGGTCTACGGGGGCGTTAACTAACTATGGCTACACCTTC
CASRSTGALTNYGYTF
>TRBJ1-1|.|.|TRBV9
TGTGCCAGCAGCGCCCCAGGAGGGAGGTGGACTGAAGCTTTCTTT
CASSAPGGRWTEAFF
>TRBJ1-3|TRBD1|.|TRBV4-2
TGTGCCAGCAGCCAAGAAAGGGGACAGATCGTTGGCTCTGGAAACACCATATATTTT
CASSQERGQIVGSGNTIYF
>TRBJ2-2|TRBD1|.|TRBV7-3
TGTGCCAGCAGCTTCCCCCCCGACAGGGACACCGGGGAGCTGTTTTTT
CASSFPPDRDTGELFF
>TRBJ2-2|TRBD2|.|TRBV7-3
TGTGCCAGCAGCTTAGCGGGAGGGGGCACCGGGGAGCTGTTTTTT
CASSLAGGGTGELFF
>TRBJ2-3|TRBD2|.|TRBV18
TGTGCCAGCTCAGTCACTAGCGGGACCACAGATACGCAGTATTTT
CASSVTSGTTDTQYF
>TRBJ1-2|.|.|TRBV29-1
TGCAGCGTTGGGGCGGACGGACACACCTATGGCTACACCTTC
CSVGADGHTYGYTF
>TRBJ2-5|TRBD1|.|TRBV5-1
TGCGCCAGCAGCTCGGGACAGACGGAAGAGACCCAGTACTTC
CASSSGQTEETQYF
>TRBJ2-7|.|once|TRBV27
TGTGCCAGCAGTCTAAGCTCCGTAGGGGAGGTTCAGTACTTC
CASSLSSVGEVQYF
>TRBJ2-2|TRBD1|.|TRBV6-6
TGTGCCAGCAGTTCTGGACAGGGGGTTTCCACCGGGGAGCTGTTTTTT
CASSSGQGVSTGELFF
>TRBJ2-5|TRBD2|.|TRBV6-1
TGTGCCAGCAGTGACGGGGGGAGGGGAATGCAAGAGACCCAGTACTTC
CASSDGGRGMQETQYF
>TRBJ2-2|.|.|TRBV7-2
TGTGCCAGCAGCTTAGGCAGGTTCTTGAACACCGGGGAGCTGTTTTTT
CASSLGRFLNTGELFF
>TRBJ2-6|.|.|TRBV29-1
TGCAGCGTTGATTCTGGAGCTGGGGCCAACGTCCTGACTTTC
CSVDSGAGANVLTF
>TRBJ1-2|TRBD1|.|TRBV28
TGTGCCAGCAGTTTAGGGGACAGAGACTATGGCTACACCTTC
CASSLGDRDYGYTF
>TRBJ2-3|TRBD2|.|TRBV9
TGTGCCAGCAGCCCGGCGGGGGAAATCACAGATACGCAGTATTTT
CASSPAGEITDTQYF
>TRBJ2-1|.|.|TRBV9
TGTGCCAGCAGCGTATCTCTCAGCTCCTACAATGAGCAGTTCTTC
CASSVSLSSYNEQFF
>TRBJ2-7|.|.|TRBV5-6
TGTGCCAGCAGCTTTATTCGACAGGCCACCTACGAGCAGTACTTC
CASSFIRQATYEQYF
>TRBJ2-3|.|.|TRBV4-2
TGTGCCAGCAGCCAAAACCCCTCCGGGAGCACAGATACGCAGTATTTT
CASSQNPSGSTDTQYF
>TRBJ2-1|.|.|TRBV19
TGTGCCAGTAGTATCGGGCCGGACAATGAGCAGTTCTTC
CASSIGPDNEQFF
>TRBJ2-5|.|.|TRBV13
TGTGCCAGCAGCCCTACCGGGACCAACTGGGGAGAGACCCAGTACTTC
CASSPTGTNWGETQYF
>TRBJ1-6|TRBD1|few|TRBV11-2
TGTGCCAGCAGCTACAGGGGCCGGAATTCACCCCTCCACTTT
CASSYRGRNSPLHF
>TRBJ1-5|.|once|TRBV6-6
TGTGCCAGCAGTTACGTCGAGAATAGCAATCAGCCCCAGCATTTT
CASSYVENSNQPQHF
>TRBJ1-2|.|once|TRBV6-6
TGTGCCAGTGGGGAGGCGCGCCATGGCTACACCTTC
CASGEARHGYTF
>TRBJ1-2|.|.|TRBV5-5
TGTGCCAGCAGCTTGGGGGCCCTAGCTAACTATGGCTACACCTTC
CASSLGALANYGYTF
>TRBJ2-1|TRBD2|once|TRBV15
TGTGCCACCAGCAAAGGGCTAGCGGGAGGGACCTCCAATGAGCAGTTCTTC
CATSKGLAGGTSNEQFF
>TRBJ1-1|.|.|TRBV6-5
TGTGCCAGCAGTTACTCGTGGGGTCCGGACACTGAAGCTTTCTTT
CASSYSWGPDTEAFF
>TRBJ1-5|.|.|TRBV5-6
TGTGCCAGCAGCTTGTTCCGGGCAGGCCCTGATCAGCCCCAGCATTTT
CASSLFRAGPDQPQHF
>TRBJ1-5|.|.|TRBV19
TGTGCCAGTAGACCCGCGGGACGGAACAATCAGCCCCAGCATTTT
CASRPAGRNNQPQHF
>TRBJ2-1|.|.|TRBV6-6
TGTGCCAGCAGTTACTCATCGGTAGCCCTATACAATGAGCAGTTCTTC
CASSYSSVALYNEQFF
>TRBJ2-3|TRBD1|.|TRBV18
TGTGCCAGCTCACCACCGGGGACAGGGGGAATCACAGATACGCAGTATTTT
CASSPPGTGGITDTQYF
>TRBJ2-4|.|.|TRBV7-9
TGTGCCAGCAGCTCGGGCCCCAAAAACATTCAGTACTTC
CASSSGPKNIQYF
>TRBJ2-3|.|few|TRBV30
TGTGCCTGGGCGGGATGGGGGGCGAACCCAGATACGCAGTATTTT
CAWAGWGANPDTQYF
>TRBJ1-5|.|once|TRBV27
TGTGCCAGCAGTTTATCGTATAGCAATCAGCCCCAGCATTTT
CASSLSYSNQPQHF
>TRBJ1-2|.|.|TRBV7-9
TGTGCCAGCAGTTCCACTGACTATGGCTACACCTTC
CASSSTDYGYTF
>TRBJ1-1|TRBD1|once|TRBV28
TGTGCCAGCAGTCCTCCGGGACAGGGTGCCCGGGAAGCTTTCTTT
CASSPPGQGAREAFF
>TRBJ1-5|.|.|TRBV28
TGTGCCACGGTAGGTAGCGTCAATCAGCCCCAGCATTTT
CATVGSVNQPQHF
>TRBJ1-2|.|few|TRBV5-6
TGTGCCAGCAGCCCGAGCGGGTCCGGACCTTATGGCTACACCTTC
CASSPSGSGPYGYTF
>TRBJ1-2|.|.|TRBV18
TGTGCCAGCTCACACCGGGACCGAAAAGGGGGCTACACCTTC
CASSHRDRKGGYTF
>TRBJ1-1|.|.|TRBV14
TGTGCCAGCAGCCAAGAAGGGTTGACTGAAGCTTTCTTT
CASSQEGLTEAFF
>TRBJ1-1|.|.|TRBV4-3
TGCGCCAGCAGTCCCGGACCGGGCGAAGCTTTCTTT
CASSPGPGEAFF
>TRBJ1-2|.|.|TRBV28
TGTGCCAGCGGGTGGGGCTACACCTTC
CASGWGYTF
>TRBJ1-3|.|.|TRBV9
TGTGCCAGCACTTCGAACTCTGGAAACACCATATATTTT
CASTSNSGNTIYF
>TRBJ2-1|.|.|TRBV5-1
TGCGCCAGCAGCTGGGACGTCAGCTCCTACAATGAGCAGTTCTTC
CASSWDVSSYNEQFF
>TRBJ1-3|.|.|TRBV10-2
TGCGCCACCCGGTCGGGGGCCTCCTCTGGAAACACCATATATTTT
CATRSGASSGNTIYF
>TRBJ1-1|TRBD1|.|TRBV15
TGTGCCACCAGCAGAGGGGTGGACAGGGCGGCTTTCTTT
CATSRGVDRAAFF
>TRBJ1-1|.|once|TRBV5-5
TGTGCCAGCAGCCCAAGGACGGGATTGAACACTGAAGCTTTCTTT
CASSPRTGLNTEAFF
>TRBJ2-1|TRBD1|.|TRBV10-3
TGTGCCATCAGTGCAGACAGGGAAAAGCAGTTCTTC
CAISADREKQFF
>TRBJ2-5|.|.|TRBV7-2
TGTGCCAGCAGCACCAGTTACCAAGAGACCCAGTACTTC
CASSTSYQETQYF
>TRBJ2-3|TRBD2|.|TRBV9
TGTGCCAGCAGCGCGGGGGATAGCGGGATGACAGATACGCAGTATTTT
CASSAGDSGMTDTQYF
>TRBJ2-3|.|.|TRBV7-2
TGTGCCAGCAGCTTAGACGGGCGGACAGATACGCAGTATTTT
CASSLDGRTDTQYF